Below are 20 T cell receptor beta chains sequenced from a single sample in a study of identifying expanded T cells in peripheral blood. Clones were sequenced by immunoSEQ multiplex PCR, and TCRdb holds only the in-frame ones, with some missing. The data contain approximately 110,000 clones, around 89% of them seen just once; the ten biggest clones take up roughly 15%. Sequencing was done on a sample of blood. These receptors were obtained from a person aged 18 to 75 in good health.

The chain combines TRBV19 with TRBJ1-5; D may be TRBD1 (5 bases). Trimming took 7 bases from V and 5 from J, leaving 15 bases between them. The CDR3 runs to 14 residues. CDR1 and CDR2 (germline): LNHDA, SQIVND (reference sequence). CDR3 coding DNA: TGTGCCAGTACAAGTTTGGGGGTTTATCAGCCCCAGCATTTT. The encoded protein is CASTSLGVYQPQHF. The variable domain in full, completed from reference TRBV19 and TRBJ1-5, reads DGGITQSPKYLFRKEGQNVTLSCEQNLNHDAMYWYRQDPGQGLRLIYYSQIVNDFQKGDIAEGYSVSREKKESFPLTVTSAQKNPTAFYLCASTSLGVYQPQHFGDGTRLSIL.

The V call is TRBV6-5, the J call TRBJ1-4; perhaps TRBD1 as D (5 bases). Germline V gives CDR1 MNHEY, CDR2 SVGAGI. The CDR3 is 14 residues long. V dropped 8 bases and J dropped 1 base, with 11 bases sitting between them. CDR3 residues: CASHKGQTNEKLFF. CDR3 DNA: TGTGCCAGCCATAAGGGGCAAACTAATGAAAAACTGTTTTTT.

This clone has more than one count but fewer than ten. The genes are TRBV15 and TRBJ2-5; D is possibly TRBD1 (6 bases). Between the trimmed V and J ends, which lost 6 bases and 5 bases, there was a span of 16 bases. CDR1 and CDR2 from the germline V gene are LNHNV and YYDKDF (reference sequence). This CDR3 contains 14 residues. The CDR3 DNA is TGTGCCACCAGGAGGTCAGGGGTGAGGGAGACCCAGTACTTC. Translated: CATRRSGVRETQYF.

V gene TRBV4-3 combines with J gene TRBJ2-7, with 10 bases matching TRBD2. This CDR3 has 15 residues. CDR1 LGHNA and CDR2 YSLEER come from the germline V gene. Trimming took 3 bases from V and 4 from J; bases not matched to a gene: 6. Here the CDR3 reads CASSQRSSGGYEQYF. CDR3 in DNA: TGCGCCAGCAGCCAGAGATCTAGCGGGGGATACGAGCAGTACTTC.

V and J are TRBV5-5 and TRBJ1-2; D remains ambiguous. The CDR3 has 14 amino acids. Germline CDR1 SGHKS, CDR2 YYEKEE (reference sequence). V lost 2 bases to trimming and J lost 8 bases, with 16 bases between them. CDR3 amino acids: CASSFGGFLGGYTF. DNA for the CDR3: TGTGCCAGCAGCTTCGGCGGATTCTTGGGGGGCTACACCTTC.

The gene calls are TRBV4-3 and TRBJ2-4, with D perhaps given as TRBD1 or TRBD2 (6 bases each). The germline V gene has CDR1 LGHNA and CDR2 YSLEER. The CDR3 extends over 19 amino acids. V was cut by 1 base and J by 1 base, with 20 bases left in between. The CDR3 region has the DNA TGCGCCAGCAGCCAAGTTTTGTGGGGGGACACGGGGGCCAAAAACATTCAGTACTTC. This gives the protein CASSQVLWGDTGAKNIQYF.

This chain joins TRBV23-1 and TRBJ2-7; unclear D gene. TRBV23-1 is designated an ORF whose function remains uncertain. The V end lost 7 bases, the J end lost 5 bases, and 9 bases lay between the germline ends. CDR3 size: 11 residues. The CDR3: CASIENNEQYF. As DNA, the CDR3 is TGCGCCAGCATCGAGAACAACGAGCAGTACTTC.

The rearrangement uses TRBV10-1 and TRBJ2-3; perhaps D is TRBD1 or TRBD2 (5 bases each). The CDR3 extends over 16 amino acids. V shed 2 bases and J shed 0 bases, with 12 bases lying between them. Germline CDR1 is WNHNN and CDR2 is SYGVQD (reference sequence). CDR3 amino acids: CASSEGTWGSTDTQYF. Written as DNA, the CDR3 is TGCGCCAGCAGTGAGGGAACCTGGGGGAGCACAGATACGCAGTATTTT.

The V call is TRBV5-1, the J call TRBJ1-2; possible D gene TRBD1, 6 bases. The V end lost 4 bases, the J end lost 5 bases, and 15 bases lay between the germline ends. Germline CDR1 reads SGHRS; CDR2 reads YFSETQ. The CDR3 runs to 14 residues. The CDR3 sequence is CASSGSQGRYGYTF. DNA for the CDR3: TGCGCCAGCAGCGGATCCCAGGGGAGGTATGGCTACACCTTC. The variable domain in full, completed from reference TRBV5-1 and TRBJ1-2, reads KAGVTQTPRYLIKTRGQQVTLSCSPISGHRSVSWYQQTPGQGLQFLFEYFSETQRNKGNFPGRFSGRQFSNSRSEMNVSTLELGDSALYLCASSGSQGRYGYTFGSGTRLTVV.

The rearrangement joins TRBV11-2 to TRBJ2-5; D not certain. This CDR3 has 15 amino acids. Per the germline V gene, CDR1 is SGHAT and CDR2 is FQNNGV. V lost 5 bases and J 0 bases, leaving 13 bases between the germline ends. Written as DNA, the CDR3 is TGTGCCAGCAGCCCAGTGGTCGCGTACCAAGAGACCCAGTACTTC. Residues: CASSPVVAYQETQYF.

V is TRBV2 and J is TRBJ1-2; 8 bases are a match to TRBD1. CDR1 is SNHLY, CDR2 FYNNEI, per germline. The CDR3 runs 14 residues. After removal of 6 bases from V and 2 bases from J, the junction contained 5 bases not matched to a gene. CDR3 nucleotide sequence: TGTGCCAGCAGGGACCAGGGGGCGAACTATGGCTACACCTTC. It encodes CASRDQGANYGYTF.

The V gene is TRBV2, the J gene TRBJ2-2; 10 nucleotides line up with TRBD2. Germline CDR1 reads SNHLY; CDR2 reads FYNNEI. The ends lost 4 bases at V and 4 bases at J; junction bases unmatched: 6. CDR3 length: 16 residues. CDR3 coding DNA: TGTGCCAGCAGTGGACTAGCGGGCGCCCTCACCGGGGAGCTGTTTTTT. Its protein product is CASSGLAGALTGELFF.

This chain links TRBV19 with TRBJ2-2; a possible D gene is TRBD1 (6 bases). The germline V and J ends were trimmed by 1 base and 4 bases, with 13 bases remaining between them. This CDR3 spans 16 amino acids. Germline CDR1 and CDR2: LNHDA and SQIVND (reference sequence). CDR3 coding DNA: TGTGCCAGTAGTATAGTTCAGGGGCAGGGCACCGGGGAGCTGTTTTTT. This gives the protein CASSIVQGQGTGELFF.

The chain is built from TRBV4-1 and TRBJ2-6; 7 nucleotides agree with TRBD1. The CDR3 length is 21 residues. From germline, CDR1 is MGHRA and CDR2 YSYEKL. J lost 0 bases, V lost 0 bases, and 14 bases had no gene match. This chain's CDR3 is CASSQDLLRRGQISGANVLTF. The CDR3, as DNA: TGCGCCAGCAGCCAAGATCTCCTCAGAAGGGGGCAAATCTCTGGGGCCAACGTCCTGACTTTC.

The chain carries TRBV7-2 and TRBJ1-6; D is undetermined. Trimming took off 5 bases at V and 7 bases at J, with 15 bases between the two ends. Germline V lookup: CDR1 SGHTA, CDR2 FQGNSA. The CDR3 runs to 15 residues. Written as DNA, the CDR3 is TGTGCCAGCAGCCTCGGATCCTCGTGGAATTCACCCCTCCACTTT. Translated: CASSLGSSWNSPLHF.

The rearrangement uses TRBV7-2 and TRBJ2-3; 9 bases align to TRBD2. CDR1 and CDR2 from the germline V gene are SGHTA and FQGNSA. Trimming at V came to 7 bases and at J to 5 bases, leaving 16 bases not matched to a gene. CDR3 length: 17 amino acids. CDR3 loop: CASISVTGGGAQDTQYF. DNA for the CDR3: TGTGCCAGCATATCCGTCACGGGCGGGGGGGCCCAAGATACGCAGTATTTT.

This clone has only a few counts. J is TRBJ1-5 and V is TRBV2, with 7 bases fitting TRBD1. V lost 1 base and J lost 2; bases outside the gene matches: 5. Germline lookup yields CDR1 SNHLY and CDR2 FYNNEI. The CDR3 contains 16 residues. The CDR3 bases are TGTGCCAGCAGTGAAGAGGGACAGTGGGGCAATCAGCCCCAGCATTTT. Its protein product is CASSEEGQWGNQPQHF.

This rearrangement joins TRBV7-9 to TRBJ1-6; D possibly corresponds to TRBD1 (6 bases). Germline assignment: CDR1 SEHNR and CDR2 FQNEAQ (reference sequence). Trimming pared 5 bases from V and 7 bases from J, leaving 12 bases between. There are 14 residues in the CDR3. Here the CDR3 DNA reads TGTGCCAGCAGCAAAGGACAGTTAAATTCACCCCTCCACTTT. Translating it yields CASSKGQLNSPLHF.

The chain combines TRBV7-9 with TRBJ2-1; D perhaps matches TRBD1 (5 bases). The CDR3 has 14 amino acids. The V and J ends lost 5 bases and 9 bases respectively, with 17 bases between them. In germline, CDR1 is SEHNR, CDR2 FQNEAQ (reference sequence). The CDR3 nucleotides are TGTGCCAGCAGCCAGACCCCGACAGAGCGTGAGCAGTTCTTC. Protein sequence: CASSQTPTEREQFF. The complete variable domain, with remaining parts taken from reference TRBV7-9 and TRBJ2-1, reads DTGVSQNPRHKITKRGQNVTFRCDPISEHNRLYWYRQTLGQGPEFLTYFQNEAQLEKSRLLSDRFSAERPKGSFSTLEIQRTEQGDSAMYLCASSQTPTEREQFFGPGTRLTVL.

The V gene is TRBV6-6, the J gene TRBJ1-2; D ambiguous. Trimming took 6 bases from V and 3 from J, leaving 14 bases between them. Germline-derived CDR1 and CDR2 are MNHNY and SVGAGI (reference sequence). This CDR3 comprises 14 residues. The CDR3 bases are TGTGCCAGCAGGCCCCCGCTAAGACACTATGGCTACACCTTC. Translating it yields CASRPPLRHYGYTF.